A selection of T cell receptor beta chains follows, all from one sample in a study of T cell responses to AZD1222 COVID-19 vaccine. Sequencing was performed with immunoSEQ multiplex PCR; in TCRdb, only in-frame clones are kept and a portion is missing. The sample yields roughly 95,000 clones, 80% to 95% seen once. Material: peripheral blood, obtained 28 days after the second AZD1222 dose. The receptors originated from an adult who received the AZD1222 COVID-19 vaccine. Each CDR3 is given with its conserved first and last residue.

>TRBV15
CATSRDGGTGANVLTF
>TRBV7-2
CASSFARGVYNEQFF
>TRBV3-1/TRBV3-2
CASSQAFDSFMEYGYTF
>TRBV27
CASSARQGFRYGYTF
>TRBV6-5
CASSSRRAGGVYVHF
>TRBV5-1
CASSTGGGREKLFF
>TRBV27
CASRVTEGYGKLFF
>TRBV30
CAWKGPGEQYF
>TRBV21-1
CASSPRRGSTIQPQHF
>TRBV4-1
CASSFQGAYSPLHF
>TRBV5-1
CASSPRGLDGNTIYF
>TRBV9
CASSVGDYGYTF
>TRBV19
CATGRQLNTEAFF
>TRBV19
CASSIDSNTGELFF
>TRBV7-6
CASSLRAGSRDEQYF
>TRBV20-1
CSAPSGETQYF
>TRBV28
CATLLGAGPITYEQYF
>TRBV5-1
CASSLQRGGDEKLFF
>TRBV27
CASSSLGGSGDSGVTQYF
>TRBV5-1
CASSLRGQPYEQYF
>TRBV11-2
CASSLTPRDKSYNEQFF
>TRBV4-1
CASSQGSATGGNQPQHF
>TRBV19
CASSRPRQDGLFKNIQYF
>TRBV4-3
CASSQDVGRQETQYF
>TRBV5-1
CASSLIAGEITDTQYF